This T cell receptor (beta chain) was obtained from a study of T cells in Graves' hyperthyroidism and ophthalmopathy (dated by TCRdb to the late 2010s). Background for the entire study: Peripheral blood was sampled at the time of initial diagnosis, prior to any treatment. A discovery cohort of about a hundred patients, 43 with Graves' ophthalmopathy and approximately 60 with stable Graves' hyperthyroidism, was used to find distinguishing TCR V-J signatures. Whether ophthalmopathy could be predicted prospectively was tested in an independent validation cohort made up of 18 to 20 hyperthyroidism patients plus 17 patients who later progressed to ophthalmopathy. For training and testing, the 100 or so patients in the discovery cohort were randomly divided in a 7:3 ratio. In roughly six Graves' hyperthyroidism patients, the study also compared T-cell repertoires from thyroid tissue with T-cell repertoires from blood. After sampling, hyperthyroidism patients received methimazole starting at 30 mg daily, and ophthalmopathy patients received high-dose intravenous methylprednisolone. According to the paper, TCR Vbeta CDR3 sequencing was carried out on over 130 peripheral blood samples, which came from approximately 41 ophthalmopathy, roughly 75 hyperthyroidism and approximately 17 progressor patients.

The germline V gene sets CDR1 to SGHDN and CDR2 to FVKESK. Reading from cysteine to phenylalanine, the CDR3 counts 18 amino acids. Only the CDR3 region is kept as DNA, spanning 54 bases read in frame from base 1. The junction shows trimming of 4 bases on V and 0 bases on J, plus 22 bases between the germline ends. Here is what the overall study found, with its caveats: No statistical method was used to set the sample size in advance, and investigators knew the group allocation. A model built on a 13 V-J signature distinguished ophthalmopathy from stable hyperthyroidism, reaching 85% to 90% sensitivity and about 81% specificity in cross-validation and 80%/75% in testing. Most expanded thyroid clonotypes (frequency above 0.001) were also detected in blood, a finding suggesting that blood repertoires may reflect thyroid immune responses. In validation, the model predicted progression to ophthalmopathy with around 71% sensitivity and 72% to 85% specificity, a median of approximately 6.5 months before onset.

In the ophthalmopathy patients, disease was moderately to severely active, with a Clinical Activity Score of 3 or more, a NOSPECS grade of 4 or more, and a duration of less than 3 months. Any patient with an uncontrolled infection, another autoimmune disease, pregnancy or lactation was excluded. Clinical symptoms, serum thyroxine and TRAb, thyroid ultrasound, and orbital computed tomography formed the basis for the diagnoses. PBMCs were separated from under 12 ml of fresh peripheral blood using Ficoll-Paque density gradient centrifugation. Total RNA was extracted using Trizol reagent, and RNA quality was assessed on an Agilent 2100 Bioanalyzer. With respect to this clonotype: Its antigen is not yet known. Qualities for individual bases were not recorded, and no much larger clone is one base off.

Amplification of TCR beta CDR3 regions was carried out from RNA transcripts. For the first round of RT-PCR on the TCR CDR3, the HTBI primer set was used together with the Qiagen OneStep RT-PCR kit. Libraries were constructed in a second round of multiplex PCR, after which size selection and purification were performed. Sequencing of the libraries was done on an Illumina HiSeq2000 using paired-end 100 bp reads. On the authors' methods: SOAPnuke was used to process the raw data, removing reads that contained adapters or uncalled bases, had a mean Phred below 15, or lacked an exact match to the constant primer or identifier. COPE v1.2.5 was used to merge the high-quality paired reads, and each unique nucleotide sequence was defined as a clonotype. MiTCR v1.1 was used to align clonotypes to the IMGT TRBV, TRBD and TRBJ reference segments. Only V-J combinations with frequency above 0.0001, covering about 99% of repertoires, were analysed. A TCS score was defined as the ratio of F50 (clonal expansion) to E x V (chaos), with BLOSUM62-based TCRdist applied between CDR3 peptides within each V-J. Welch's t-statistics and random forest reduced 514 V-J features to 10 to 15, which were used in a naive Bayes classifier (R e1071). TCRdb reanalyzed the raw reads on its own, using fastp at Q25 for trimming and MiXCR for clone calling, and kept in-frame beta chains. Rows with one shared CDR3 protein collapse into an entry with the most common genes and DNA. The authors' filters were not applied to this entry. This sample has about 410,000 distinct CDR3 sequences in its table, and about 14% of those were observed once. Together, the top ten hold 13% of the sample.

The sequence was collected from a man younger than 35 with Graves' ophthalmopathy. Here the chain combines TRBV14 and TRBJ2-7; the D gene assignment is ambiguous. The sequenced sample consisted of blood. The CDR3 region: CASSRTPTADPFSYEQYF. Here is the DNA: TGTGCCAGCAGCCGGACGCCCACGGCGGACCCCTTCTCCTACGAGCAGTACTTC.